A single sample gave rise to the 5 T cell receptor beta chains below, sequenced in a study of shared clonotypes between healthy human individuals. Assay used: immunoSEQ multiplex PCR; TCRdb lists only in-frame clones, some missing. Among about 1,900,000 clones listed, roughly 95% were seen once. CD45RO-negative, CCR7-positively selected cells formed the naive CD8 fraction, excluding terminally differentiated effector memory CD45RA+ cells. Sequencing input: naive CD8+ T cells sorted from blood. Receptors originate from a young man in good health.

This chain links TRBV7-9 with TRBJ1-4; D call uncertain. The CDR3 runs 14 residues. V lost 5 bases, J lost 8 bases, and 15 bases lay in between. Germline V gene data show CDR1 as SEHNR and CDR2 as FQNEAQ (reference sequence). The CDR3 protein is CASSTPRSGEKLFF. DNA of the CDR3: TGTGCCAGCAGCACTCCCCGCAGTGGCGAAAAACTGTTTTTT.

The rearrangement uses TRBV11-2 and TRBJ2-7; no firm D call. CDR1 and CDR2 (germline): SGHAT, FQNNGV. Trimming removed 5 bases from V and 5 bases from J, with 13 bases in between. This CDR3 spans 13 amino acids. The CDR3 protein is CASSGILPNEQYF. Written as DNA, the CDR3 is TGTGCCAGCAGCGGTATATTACCTAACGAGCAGTACTTC.

CDR3 DNA: TGCGCCAGCAGCCAAGAAGGGACTAGCGGGGCCATACGGTCCGGAACCGGGGAGCTGTTTTTT. Encoded protein: CASSQEGTSGAIRSGTGELFF. The rearrangement joins TRBV4-1 to TRBJ2-2; 13 bases are a match to TRBD2. The V segment lost 0 bases and the J segment 5 bases; nucleotides outside the gene matches: 15. CDR1 MGHRA and CDR2 YSYEKL come from the germline V gene. CDR3 length equals 21 residues.

CDR3 nucleotide sequence: TGTGCCAGCAGTTTTGCAGGGGCCACCATAACCCCCTCTGGGGCCAACGTCCTGACTTTC. It specifies CASSFAGATITPSGANVLTF. This chain connects TRBV27 to TRBJ2-6; possibly TRBD1 for D (6 bases). Germline V gene data show CDR1 as MNHEY and CDR2 as SMNVEV (reference sequence). This CDR3 has 20 residues. The V end was cut by 3 bases, the J end by 0 bases, with 21 bases between.

The rearrangement joins TRBV5-1 to TRBJ2-3, with 12 bases lining up with TRBD2. V was clipped by 5 bases and J by 5 bases; unmatched bases: 9. This CDR3 spans 16 amino acids. Germline-derived CDR1 and CDR2 are SGHRS and YFSETQ. DNA of the CDR3: TGCGCCAGCAGAACCGCTAGCGGGGGGGTTTTAGATACGCAGTATTTT. It encodes CASRTASGGVLDTQYF.